This TCR beta chain was obtained from a study of beta chain features in type 1 diabetes listed by TCRdb under 2018. With regard to the full study: Patients and healthy donors did not differ in mean age, gender distribution, total cell number or subset yield. A total of roughly 99,000,000 sorted cells were examined across all samples, and the number of cells per subset was strongly correlated with RNA yield. In the study, recently diagnosed type 1 diabetes patients and matched healthy donors were compared on the TCRB repertoires of their sorted circulating CD4+ T cell subsets. Whereas all 30 or so donors provided naive and central memory subsets, regulatory and stem cell-like memory subsets were isolated from just 8 patients and roughly 8 healthy donors. The research as a whole found: Because cDNA was sequenced instead of genomic DNA, highly expressing activated cells could be over-represented, though the groups showed no difference in activation or CD3 levels. Because small numbers of individuals were included in the HLA sub-analyses, any influence of HLA type on TCRB rearrangement was left unresolved. Naive, central memory and regulatory TCRB repertoires appeared to be more similar among patients than among healthy donors. Shorter templates might have been favored by PCR, but patient and control samples were amplified and corrected together, so both groups would have been affected equally by any skew. Type 1 diabetes patients showed a moderate but significant shortening of TCRB CDR3 length in all four CD4+ subsets. At VDJ recombination sites, patients with type 1 diabetes made fewer insertions and deleted more nucleotides, a pattern implying thymic rearrangement abnormalities.

From each donor, a single peripheral blood sample of approximately 0.11 L on average was drawn into heparinised tubes. Using a panel that included CD45RO, CCR7, CD25, CD127, CD95 and CD27, naive, central memory, regulatory and stem cell-like memory CD4+ T cells were sorted on a BD FACSAria II. All sorted populations exceeded 98% purity. PBMCs were separated immediately by Lymphoprep density gradient centrifugation and were stained directly, without being cultured. To minimize batch effects, samples were stained and sorted in pairs, one healthy donor with one patient per experiment. The germline V gene encodes CDR1 ENHRY and CDR2 SYGVKD. Spanning cysteine to phenylalanine, the CDR3 consists of 13 amino acids. Only the CDR3 DNA stays, 39 bases, in frame from base 1. V was cut back by 7 bases and J by 8 bases, leaving a gap of 16 bases between them. This clone was detected only a few times. This clone's antigen is unknown. Base qualities were left out, and no much larger clone turns up one base away.

All of the isolated RNA was reverse transcribed with the High Capacity cDNA Reverse Transcription Kit, so expressed TCRB transcripts were sequenced. Naive, central memory and regulatory T cell samples underwent deep immunoSEQ sequencing, averaging around 4 million total reads per sample. Sorted cells were lysed in RLT buffer and RNA was extracted with DNase-treated RNeasy Micro or Mini kits, depending on cell number. To prevent cross-contamination, every cell subset was processed on its own, while patient and healthy donor samples were processed together. Using the immunoSEQ multiplex PCR, TCRB sequences were amplified from cDNA into 87-bp fragments spanning the CDR3 region. The amplicons were sequenced using the Illumina HiSeq platform. In the paper's pipeline: PCR bias was corrected computationally using synthetic template baselines, and reads within Hamming distance 2 were collapsed, with unmergeable singletons discarded. By aligning reads against IMGT, V, D and J genes, CDR3 length, and insertions or deletions at six rearrangement sites were assigned. Within each subset, clonotype counts were normalized to the number of sorted cells before true diversity and Gini coefficients were calculated with the tcR R package. The overlap coefficient, calculated on TCRB nucleotide sequences, was used to quantify repertoire sharing. Out-of-frame TCRB sequences from naive cells were analyzed as a proxy for the pre-selection repertoire. TCRdb's version of the immuneACCESS table is confined to in-frame rearrangements and falls short of the full clone set. An unresolved V gene accounts for under half of the shortfall where checked; the remainder is of unknown origin. V and J calls and clone size follow that table, whereas D and trimming were derived from the DNA. Within this sample are some 700,000 clones, with about an eighth of them counted one time only. The ten biggest clones cover less than 0.025% of the sample.

The sample comprised naive CD4+ T cells from blood. The cell subset or site label of this sample denotes: true naive CD4+ T cells. This receptor was identified in a man aged 18 to 35 with type 1 diabetes. The chain was built from TRBV10-3 and TRBJ2-3, with a weak D call of TRBD1 (6 bases match). The CDR3 region reads CAITRGESATQYF. The nucleotide sequence reads TGTGCCATCACCAGGGGCGAGTCGGCTACGCAGTATTTT.